Here is one TCR beta chain with its context. This record comes from a study of T cell changes during pregnancy in multiple sclerosis. TCRdb's table, derived via immunoSEQ multiplex PCR, lists solely in-frame clones and lacks some. This table has some 70,000 clones, roughly 90% appearing once. The germline gives CDR1 MNHEY, CDR2 SMNVEV (reference sequence). This CDR3 is built from 13 residues. The V end was cut by 6 bases, the J end by 5 bases, with 10 bases between. The receptor was isolated from a female donor in good health, enrolled as a control in a pregnancy study. The chain employs TRBV27 and TRBJ1-4; D may be TRBD1 (5 bases). The specimen was peripheral blood, collected after pregnancy. The CDR3 loop is CASRGGWNEKLFF. The CDR3 DNA reads TGTGCCAGCAGGGGGGGGTGGAATGAAAAACTGTTTTTT.